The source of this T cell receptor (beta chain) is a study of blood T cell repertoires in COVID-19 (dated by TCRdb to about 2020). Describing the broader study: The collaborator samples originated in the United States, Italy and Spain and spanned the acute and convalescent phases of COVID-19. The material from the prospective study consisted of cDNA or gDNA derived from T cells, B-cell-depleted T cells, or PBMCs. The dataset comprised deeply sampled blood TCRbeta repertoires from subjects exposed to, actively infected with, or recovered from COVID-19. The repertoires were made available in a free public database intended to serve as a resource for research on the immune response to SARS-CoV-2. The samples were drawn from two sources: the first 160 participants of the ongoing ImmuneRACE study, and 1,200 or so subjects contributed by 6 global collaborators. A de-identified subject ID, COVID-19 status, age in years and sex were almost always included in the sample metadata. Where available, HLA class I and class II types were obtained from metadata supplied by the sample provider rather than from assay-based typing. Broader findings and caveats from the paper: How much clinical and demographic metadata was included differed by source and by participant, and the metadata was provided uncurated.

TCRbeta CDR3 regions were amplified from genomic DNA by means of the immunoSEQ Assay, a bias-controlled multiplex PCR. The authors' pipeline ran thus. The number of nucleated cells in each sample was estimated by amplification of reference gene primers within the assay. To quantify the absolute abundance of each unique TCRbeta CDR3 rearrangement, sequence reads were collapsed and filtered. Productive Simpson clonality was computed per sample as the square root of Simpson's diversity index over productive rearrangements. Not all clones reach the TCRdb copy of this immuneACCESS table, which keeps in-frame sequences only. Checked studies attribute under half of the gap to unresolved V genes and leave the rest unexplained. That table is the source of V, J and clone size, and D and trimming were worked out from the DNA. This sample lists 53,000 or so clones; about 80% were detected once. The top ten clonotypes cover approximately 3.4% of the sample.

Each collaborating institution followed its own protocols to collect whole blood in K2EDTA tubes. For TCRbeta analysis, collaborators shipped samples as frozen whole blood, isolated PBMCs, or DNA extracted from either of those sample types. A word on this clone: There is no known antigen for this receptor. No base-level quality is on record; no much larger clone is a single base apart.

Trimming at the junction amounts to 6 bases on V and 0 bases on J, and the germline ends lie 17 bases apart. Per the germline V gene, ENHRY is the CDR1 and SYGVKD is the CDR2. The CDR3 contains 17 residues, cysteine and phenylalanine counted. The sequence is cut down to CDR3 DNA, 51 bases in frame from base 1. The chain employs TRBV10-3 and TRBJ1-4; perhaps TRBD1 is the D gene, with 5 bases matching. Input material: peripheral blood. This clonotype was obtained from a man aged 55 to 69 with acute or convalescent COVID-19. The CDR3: CAIRPDRHFSTNEKLFF. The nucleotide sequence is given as TGTGCCATCAGGCCAGACAGACACTTCTCAACTAATGAAAAACTGTTTTTT.